A selection of T cell receptor beta chains follows, all from one sample in a study of CD8 T cells in ankylosing spondylitis. Each CDR3 protein gets one entry after TCRdb re-called the 5' RACE reads with MiXCR. The table includes around 330,000 distinct CDR3 sequences, around a tenth detected once. Source material: blood, either unsorted or a sorted T cell fraction (not recorded which). The source of these receptors is a female donor with ankylosing spondylitis or in good health (not recorded which). The CDR3 runs from the conserved cysteine through the conserved F or W. D genes are given only for firm matches. The size entry is marked missing in some rows and otherwise reads once, few, many or a size class.

>TRBD2|.|TRBV20-1|TRBJ2-2
CSAPSGGPLRFTGELFF
TGCAGTGCTCCCAGCGGGGGACCCCTCAGATTCACCGGGGAGCTGTTTTTT
>.|many|TRBV28|TRBJ2-1
CASDPGNEQFF
TGTGCCAGTGACCCTGGGAATGAGCAGTTCTTC
>.|many|TRBV5-6|TRBJ2-2
CASRRDGYTGELFF
TGTGCCAGCAGGAGGGACGGTTACACCGGGGAGCTGTTTTTT
>.|many|TRBV5-1|TRBJ2-2
CASSSGTRESGELFF
TGCGCCAGCAGCTCCGGGACTCGAGAATCCGGGGAGCTGTTTTTT
>TRBD2|many|TRBV25-1|TRBJ2-7
CASKRTRQYF
TGTGCCAGCAAAAGGACTAGGCAGTACTTC
>.|many|TRBV7-6|TRBJ2-2
CASSLVLPPGGELFF
TGTGCCAGCAGCTTAGTTCTTCCCCCTGGCGGGGAGCTGTTTTTT
>.|many|TRBV5-6|TRBJ2-3
CASSLSLWKGTQYF
TGTGCCAGCAGCTTGTCCCTGTGGAAGGGTACGCAGTATTTT
>.|many|TRBV20-1|TRBJ1-1
CSARYQGLGTEAFF
TGCAGTGCTAGGTATCAGGGATTAGGCACTGAAGCTTTCTTT
>.|few|TRBV20-1|TRBJ1-2
CSATGGLTGYTF
TGCAGTGCTACGGGGGGCCTGACTGGCTACACCTTC
>.|.|TRBV6-2/TRBV6-3|TRBJ1-1
CASSYARENTEAFF
TGTGCCAGCAGTTACGCCCGGGAGAACACTGAAGCTTTCTTT
>TRBD1|many|TRBV5-1|TRBJ1-1
CASSQTGGMNTEAFF
TGCGCCAGCAGCCAGACAGGGGGCATGAACACTGAAGCTTTCTTT
>.|many|TRBV7-2|TRBJ1-4
CASSLDRLQGGEKLFF
TGTGCCAGCAGCCTAGACAGGCTCCAGGGTGGTGAAAAACTGTTTTTT
>.|many|TRBV7-9|TRBJ2-3
CASSLAQGDTQYF
TGTGCCAGCAGCTTAGCGCAGGGGGATACGCAGTATTTT
>.|few|TRBV12-3/TRBV12-4|TRBJ1-5
CAFCAPGLRPPSGNQPQHF
TGTGCCTTCTGTGCTCCGGGACTGCGCCCTCCTTCCGGCAATCAGCCCCAGCATTTT
>.|many|TRBV7-9|TRBJ1-1
CASSLGGGREAFF
TGTGCCAGCAGCTTAGGGGGGGGAAGGGAAGCTTTCTTT
>.|.|TRBV14|TRBJ2-1
CASSQVNPDNEQFF
TGTGCCAGCAGCCAAGTTAATCCCGACAATGAGCAGTTCTTC
>.|few|TRBV7-3|TRBJ2-2
CASSLYRTKGITGELFF
TGTGCCAGCAGCTTATATAGGACAAAGGGTATAACCGGGGAGCTGTTTTTT
>.|many|TRBV18|TRBJ1-2
CASSPPSAVRGYTF
TGTGCCAGCTCACCACCCTCTGCGGTCCGGGGCTACACCTTC
>.|.|TRBV3-1|TRBJ1-1
CASSQGGPNTEAFF
TGTGCCAGCAGCCAAGGAGGGCCTAACACTGAAGCTTTCTTT
>TRBD1|many|TRBV4-3|TRBJ1-1
CASSQGQGHNTEAFF
TGCGCCAGCAGCCAAGGACAGGGGCATAACACTGAAGCTTTCTTT
>.|few|TRBV4-3|TRBJ2-7
CASSQERWDYEQYF
TGCGCCAGCAGCCAAGAACGGTGGGACTACGAGCAGTACTTC
>.|many|TRBV20-1|TRBJ1-4
CSARVGKANEKLFF
TGCAGTGCTAGAGTGGGGAAGGCCAATGAAAAACTGTTTTTT
>.|few|TRBV20-1|TRBJ2-3
CSARGLGTQYF
TGCAGTGCTAGAGGGTTAGGCACGCAGTATTTT
>.|many|TRBV6-5|TRBJ1-3
CASSYSTGNTIYF
TGTGCCAGCAGTTACTCAACTGGAAACACCATATATTTT
>.|few|TRBV18|TRBJ2-1
CASSPPQLLAHHLDNEQFF
TGTGCCAGCTCACCACCGCAACTACTAGCTCATCACCTAGACAATGAGCAGTTCTTC
>.|many|TRBV5-1|TRBJ2-2
CASSFFRSGSTGELFF
TGCGCCAGCAGCTTTTTTCGGTCAGGGTCCACCGGGGAGCTGTTTTTT
>TRBD1|many|TRBV5-1|TRBJ1-1
CASSMGLTGATEAFF
TGCGCCAGCAGCATGGGGTTGACAGGGGCCACTGAAGCTTTCTTT
>TRBD2|few|TRBV20-1|TRBJ2-7
CSARDAGRTSGRAGLGEQYF
TGCAGTGCTAGAGACGCAGGGAGAACTAGCGGGAGGGCAGGTCTTGGCGAGCAGTACTTC
>TRBD1|.|TRBV27|TRBJ2-7
CASSFGQGGNEQYF
TGTGCCAGCAGTTTTGGACAGGGGGGTAACGAGCAGTACTTC
>.|.|TRBV5-5|TRBJ2-7
CASSHWPSYEQYF
TGTGCCAGCAGCCATTGGCCCTCCTACGAGCAGTACTTC
>.|many|TRBV7-2|TRBJ1-1
CASSLFEGGMAEAFF
TGTGCCAGCAGCTTGTTTGAGGGAGGGATGGCTGAAGCTTTCTTT
>.|few|TRBV20-1|TRBJ2-5
CSAQRGSVEETQYF
TGCAGTGCCCAACGGGGCAGCGTGGAAGAGACCCAGTACTTC
>.|many|TRBV5-1|TRBJ2-7
CASSLDPFSYEQYF
TGCGCCAGCAGCTTGGATCCGTTCTCCTACGAGCAGTACTTC
>.|many|TRBV20-1|TRBJ2-7
CSARRGTSSYEQYF
TGCAGTGCTAGGAGGGGGACGAGCTCCTACGAGCAGTACTTC
>TRBD2|many|TRBV5-1|TRBJ2-2
CASSLMASGRYTGELFF
TGCGCCAGCAGCTTGATGGCTAGCGGGAGATACACCGGGGAGCTGTTTTTT
>.|many|TRBV2|TRBJ2-7
CASSEQASQLSEQYF
TGTGCCAGCAGTGAACAGGCCTCCCAATTGTCCGAGCAGTACTTC
>.|many|TRBV7-8|TRBJ2-1
CASRTTVSSYNEQFF
TGTGCCAGCAGAACGACAGTGAGCTCCTACAATGAGCAGTTCTTC
>.|many|TRBV11-2|TRBJ2-1
CASSLGQRRDQNPSGMIEQFF
TGTGCCAGCAGCTTAGGACAGCGCAGGGACCAGAATCCGTCAGGCATGATTGAGCAGTTCTTC
>.|.|TRBV5-1|TRBJ2-5
CASSLRGGAEETQYF
TGCGCCAGCAGCTTGCGTGGGGGCGCAGAAGAGACCCAGTACTTC
>TRBD1|.|TRBV15|TRBJ2-4
CATSRATGTGGLAKNIQYF
TGTGCCACCAGCAGAGCCACCGGGACAGGCGGTCTAGCCAAAAACATTCAGTACTTC
>TRBD2|many|TRBV5-1|TRBJ2-2
CASSGLAGEVAGELFF
TGCGCCAGCAGCGGATTAGCGGGAGAGGTCGCCGGGGAGCTGTTTTTT
>.|few|TRBV6-2/TRBV6-3|TRBJ2-5
CASSYSGTQEAQYF
TGTGCCAGCAGTTACTCCGGGACCCAGGAGGCCCAGTACTTC
>TRBD1|.|TRBV7-9|TRBJ1-5
CASSSETGTASNQPQHF
TGTGCCAGCAGCTCCGAGACCGGGACAGCGAGCAATCAGCCCCAGCATTTT
>.|few|TRBV7-6|TRBJ2-3
CASSLERVRGTDTQYF
TGTGCCAGCAGCTTAGAAAGGGTTCGAGGCACAGATACGCAGTATTTT
>.|.|TRBV20-1|TRBJ2-3
CSAHLRGREDTQYF
TGCAGTGCTCACCTGAGGGGCCGTGAAGATACGCAGTATTTT
>TRBD1|many|TRBV12-3/TRBV12-4|TRBJ1-4
CATTTGTGGSRNEKLFF
TGTGCCACCACGACCGGGACAGGGGGCTCAAGGAATGAAAAACTGTTTTTT
>.|many|TRBV5-1|TRBJ2-1
CASSFLGVSDEQFF
TGCGCCAGCAGCTTTCTTGGGGTTTCGGATGAGCAGTTCTTC
>TRBD2|many|TRBV10-3|TRBJ2-3
CAISEPASGSSADTQYF
TGTGCCATCAGTGAGCCTGCTAGCGGGAGCTCGGCAGATACGCAGTATTTT
>TRBD2|.|TRBV19|TRBJ2-7
CASSGTRTSGSHEQYF
TGTGCCAGTAGTGGAACTCGGACTAGCGGGAGCCACGAGCAGTACTTC
>.|many|TRBV29-1|TRBJ2-1
CSVPRSYNEQFF
TGCAGCGTTCCTCGGTCCTACAATGAGCAGTTCTTC
>.|few|TRBV21-1|TRBJ2-3
CASSKGRDHRILPFTDTQYF
TGTGCCAGCAGCAAAGGGAGGGACCATCGGATACTTCCGTTCACAGATACGCAGTATTTT
>TRBD1|many|TRBV12-3/TRBV12-4|TRBJ2-1
CASSLNRGPESYNEQFF
TGTGCCAGCAGTCTCAACAGGGGGCCTGAATCCTACAATGAGCAGTTCTTC
>.|.|TRBV11-3|TRBJ2-1
CASTNGARSYNEQFF
TGTGCCAGCACCAATGGGGCTCGCTCCTACAATGAGCAGTTCTTC
>.|many|TRBV6-1|TRBJ2-6
CASSETGSGANVLTF
TGTGCCAGCAGTGAAACAGGTTCTGGGGCCAACGTCCTGACTTTC
>TRBD1|few|TRBV4-1|TRBJ2-1
CASSQFGQGVYGSNEQFF
TGCGCCAGCAGCCAATTTGGGCAGGGGGTTTATGGGAGCAATGAGCAGTTCTTC
>.|.|TRBV10-3|TRBJ2-6
CAISPGATGANVLTF
TGTGCCATCAGCCCAGGGGCTACTGGGGCCAACGTCCTGACTTTC
>TRBD1|.|TRBV30|TRBJ1-1
CAWSPKTGAKTEAFF
TGTGCCTGGAGTCCGAAGACAGGGGCGAAAACTGAAGCTTTCTTT
>TRBD2|.|TRBV20-1|TRBJ2-2
CSAGPGGVGELFF
TGCAGTGCCGGGCCCGGGGGGGTCGGGGAGCTGTTTTTT
>TRBD1|many|TRBV20-1|TRBJ1-5
CSALGTVNQPQHF
TGCAGTGCCCTCGGGACAGTCAATCAGCCCCAGCATTTT
>TRBD2|many|TRBV20-1|TRBJ2-1
CSAFAGTSGVREQFF
TGCAGTGCCTTTGCCGGGACTAGCGGGGTAAGGGAGCAGTTCTTC